This T cell receptor beta chain was found in a study of T cells in Graves' hyperthyroidism and ophthalmopathy. Notes on the study in general: Blood also carried most thyroid clonotypes expanded above 0.001.

This CDR3 has 16 residues. V lost 5 bases, J lost 5 bases, and 18 bases lay in between. Germline V gives CDR1 SEHNR, CDR2 FQNEAQ (reference sequence). This clonotype was found a few times. The antigen remains unidentified. RNA transcripts were the template for amplifying TCR beta CDR3 regions. RT-PCR in the first round (using the HTBI primer set) targeted the TCR CDR3. TCRdb re-analysed the multiplex PCR reads in MiXCR, keeping a single row per CDR3 protein. Here the sample spans approximately 560,000 distinct CDR3 sequences, around 46% being singletons. Sequenced: peripheral blood or thyroid tissue (not recorded which). This TCR was sampled from a woman between 18 and 29 years old with Graves' hyperthyroidism. The chain links TRBV7-9 to TRBJ2-2; D gene unclear. The CDR3 DNA reads as TGTGCCAGCAGCCTAGTCCCAGCAGACCTAACCGGGGAGCTGTTTTTT. Its translation is CASSLVPADLTGELFF.